The 3 T cell receptor beta chains in this list originate from one sample, sequenced in a study of prognosis after radiotherapy for stage I lung cancer (dated by TCRdb to the early 2020s). Sequencing was carried out with an Illumina HiSeq 3000. Two rounds of multiplex PCR on genomic DNA were used to amplify the TCR beta CDR3 region. The first PCR round used primers specific to each TRBV and TRBJ gene, with sequences filed in Chinese patent CN105087789A. TCRdb handled the public reads itself, with Q25 trimming in fastp and clone calling in MiXCR, and kept productive beta chains. All rows with the same CDR3 protein become a single entry with the most common DNA and genes. The sample includes about 16,000 distinct CDR3 sequences, with 35% to 45% observed a single time. The ten largest account for about 40% of the sample. The sequencing used PBMCs, collected before or after stereotactic body radiation therapy (not recorded which). The source is a donor over 45 with non-small cell lung cancer.

This clonotype was observed a handful of times. The gene calls are TRBV24-1 and TRBJ1-1; no firm D call. The CDR3 has 18 residues. Germline V gives CDR1 KGHDR, CDR2 SFDVKD. V lost 0 bases to trimming and J lost 0 bases, with 16 bases between them. The CDR3 bases are TGTGCCACCAGTGATTTGAGGTACAGAGAGAGAATGAACACTGAAGCTTTCTTT. It is translated as CATSDLRYRERMNTEAFF.

Remarks on this clonotype: Mismatch with germline at one junction end may stem from a read error. The V call is TRBV6-1, the J call TRBJ2-7; D is unresolved. Germline V CDR1 and CDR2: MNHNS, SASEGT. This CDR3 spans 14 amino acids. CDR3: CSSIPVVGSYEQYF. The DNA of the CDR3 is TGTTCCAGCATCCCCGTGGTAGGCTCCTACGAGCAGTACTTC.

In this sample, this clonotype is medium-sized (0.01 to 0.1%). The rearrangement links TRBV6-1 to TRBJ2-7; 9 nucleotides match TRBD1. Trimming cost V 6 bases and J 3 bases; bases outside gene matches: 6. The CDR3 has 14 residues. Per germline, CDR1 MNHNS and CDR2 SASEGT. CDR3 bases: TGTGCCAGCAGGCTCGGGACAGGGTACTACGAGCAGTACTTC. It is translated as CASRLGTGYYEQYF.